The 30 T cell receptor beta chains below were found in one sample sequenced in a study of radiotherapy plus CTLA-4 blockade in lung cancer. The assay was immunoSEQ multiplex PCR, and TCRdb's table has in-frame clones only and misses some. The sample shows 83,000 or so clones, roughly four fifths of them seen only once. Sequences were derived from peripheral blood, sampled from a patient treated with radiotherapy plus ipilimumab. Every receptor here comes from a human donor with non-small cell lung cancer who had stable disease on radiotherapy plus ipilimumab.

The V gene is TRBV14, the J gene TRBJ2-5, with D uncertain. This CDR3 has 15 amino acids. Trimming pared 1 base from V and 5 bases from J, leaving 14 bases between. The germline CDR1 and CDR2 sequences are SGHDN and FVKESK. The CDR3 DNA reads TGTGCCAGCAGCCAAGGTTATGGCAGTACGGAGACCCAGTACTTC. Translated: CASSQGYGSTETQYF.

This chain joins TRBV12-5 and TRBJ1-1; 9 nucleotides match TRBD1. V lost 6 bases and J lost 7; bases outside the gene matches: 6. CDR3 length: 13 residues. Looked up from germline, CDR1 is LGHNT and CDR2 is FRNRAP. CDR3 sequence (DNA): TGTGCTAGTGGCCTGGGACAGGGCCGTGAAGCTTTCTTT. It specifies CASGLGQGREAFF.

The sample holds one count of this clone. CDR3 residues: CAWNLGAVYAGYTF. DNA for the CDR3: TGTGCCTGGAATCTGGGGGCGGTTTATGCGGGCTACACCTTC. J is TRBJ1-2 and V is TRBV30, with TRBD1 as a possible D gene (6 bases). From germline, CDR1 is GTSNPN and CDR2 SVGIG (reference sequence). V lost 4 bases, J lost 8 bases, and 20 bases lay in between. This CDR3 has 14 residues.

This chain uses TRBV5-1 with TRBJ2-3; perhaps D is TRBD1 or TRBD2 (6 bases each). The germline V gene encodes CDR1 SGHRS and CDR2 YFSETQ. The CDR3 is 14 amino acids. V was pared by 4 bases and J by 6 bases, with 15 bases between. The CDR3, as DNA: TGCGCCAGCAGCCCGGGGGCTTTCGTGGATACGCAGTATTTT. It encodes CASSPGAFVDTQYF.

The sample holds one count of this clone. This chain uses TRBV9 with TRBJ2-7; TRBD2 agrees at 10 bases. The CDR3 has 15 residues. Trimming at V came to 2 bases and at J to 2 bases, leaving 4 bases not matched to a gene. The V gene's germline CDR1 is SGDLS and CDR2 YYNGEE. CDR3 nucleotide sequence: TGTGCCAGCAGCGTTAGCGGGACTAGCGCCTACGAGCAGTACTTC. Its translation: CASSVSGTSAYEQYF.

The genes are TRBV9 and TRBJ2-2; TRBD2 aligns across 7 bases. The CDR3 extends over 12 amino acids. CDR1 is SGDLS, CDR2 YYNGEE, per germline. The J segment lost 6 bases and the V segment lost 7 bases, leaving 3 bases of the junction unmatched. CDR3 in amino acids: CASRSGAGELFF. CDR3 coding DNA: TGTGCCAGCCGGAGCGGGGCCGGGGAGCTGTTTTTT.

In this sample, this clone turned up a few times. For the CDR3, the DNA is TGTGCCAGCAGCTTGCAAGGGGCTGGAAACACCATATATTTT. Its translation is CASSLQGAGNTIYF. The V call is TRBV5-4, the J call TRBJ1-3, with D possibly TRBD1 on 5 matching bases. There are 14 residues in the CDR3. Germline V gene data show CDR1 as SGHNT and CDR2 as YYREEE (reference sequence). Trimming cost V 1 base and J 2 bases, with 7 bases left between them.

The chain is built from TRBV4-2 and TRBJ2-4, with TRBD1 matching 11 bases. Trimming removed 4 bases from V and 6 bases from J; junction bases left unmatched: 5. The CDR3 has 15 residues. Per the germline V gene, CDR1 is LGHNA and CDR2 is YNFKEQ. CDR3 amino acids: CASSLGQGAGNIQYF. The CDR3 DNA reads as TGTGCCAGCAGCCTAGGACAGGGGGCGGGAAACATTCAGTACTTC.

J is TRBJ2-7 and V is TRBV6-1, with D possibly TRBD2 on 7 matching bases. The CDR3 runs to 15 residues. From germline, CDR1 is MNHNS and CDR2 SASEGT. V lost 9 bases and J lost 3, with 21 bases in between. The CDR3, as DNA: TGTGCCAGTACTGGGGGCGTGACTAGCCGCTACGAGCAGTACTTC. The encoded protein is CASTGGVTSRYEQYF.

The chain carries TRBV6-5 and TRBJ1-5; D call uncertain. CDR1 and CDR2 (germline): MNHEY, SVGAGI. The length of the CDR3 is 15 residues. V was pared by 4 bases and J by 5 bases, with 15 bases between. The CDR3: CASSSAPESYQPQHF. In nucleotides, the CDR3 is TGTGCCAGCAGTTCAGCCCCGGAATCTTATCAGCCCCAGCATTTT.

The chain combines TRBV7-9 with TRBJ2-7; 11 nucleotides match TRBD2. Per germline, CDR1 SEHNR and CDR2 FQNEAQ (reference sequence). The CDR3 contains 15 residues. J gave up 0 bases and V 4 bases, and 2 bases lay outside the gene matches. This CDR3 is CASSSSGRHSYEQYF. In DNA, the CDR3 is TGTGCCAGCAGCTCTAGCGGGAGGCACTCCTACGAGCAGTACTTC.

This clone was recorded only once. V is TRBV10-3 and J is TRBJ2-1; 8 positions agree with TRBD1. V shed 2 bases, J shed 2 bases, and the junction held 2 bases outside the gene matches. Germline V gene sequence: CDR1 ENHRY, CDR2 SYGVKD. This CDR3 contains 15 residues. The CDR3 DNA reads TGTGCCATCAGTGAGGGGACAGGAACCTACAATGAGCAGTTCTTC. Translation gives CAISEGTGTYNEQFF.

Points on this clone: The junction does not match germline at one end; this may be a read error. This chain connects TRBV5-4 to TRBJ2-1, with 9 nucleotides matching TRBD2. Germline lookup yields CDR1 SGHNT and CDR2 YYREEE (reference sequence). CDR3 length equals 15 residues. The CDR3 DNA sequence: TGTGCCAGCGGCTTAGCGGGAGCCTTCTACAATGAGCAGTTCTTC. It specifies CASGLAGAFYNEQFF.

The chain joins TRBV5-4 to TRBJ1-2; maybe TRBD1 (6 bases). The CDR3 sequence is 15 residues long. V dropped 0 bases and J dropped 3 bases, with 12 bases sitting between them. From germline, CDR1 is SGHNT and CDR2 YYREEE (reference sequence). In nucleotides, the CDR3 is TGTGCCAGCAGCTTGGACGCAGGGGATGACTATGGCTACACCTTC. This codes for CASSLDAGDDYGYTF.

There are a few counts of this clone. The chain is built from TRBV10-3 and TRBJ1-1; maybe TRBD1 (6 bases). V gave up 7 bases and J gave up 3 bases, with 12 bases separating them. The CDR3 is 13 amino acids. Germline V CDR1 and CDR2: ENHRY, SYGVKD. This CDR3 is CAITPRQDTEAFF. CDR3 nucleotides: TGTGCCATCACCCCACGACAGGACACTGAAGCTTTCTTT.

The chain uses TRBV27 and TRBJ2-1, with 13 nucleotides matching TRBD2. Germline lookup yields CDR1 MNHEY and CDR2 SMNVEV (reference sequence). J gave up 9 bases and V 5 bases, and 4 bases lay outside the gene matches. This CDR3 region has 14 residues. The CDR3 protein is CASSMGLAGIEQFF. In nucleotides, the CDR3 is TGTGCCAGCAGTATGGGACTAGCGGGAATTGAGCAGTTCTTC.

The chain is built from TRBV10-1 and TRBJ1-6; 7 nucleotides align to TRBD1. V trimming: 0 bases; J trimming: 6 bases; junction bases outside the gene matches: 2. This CDR3 is 15 amino acids long. Per germline, CDR1 WNHNN and CDR2 SYGVQD (reference sequence). CDR3 DNA: TGCGCCAGCAGTGAGTCCAACAGGGGTAATTCACCCCTCCACTTT. It yields the protein CASSESNRGNSPLHF.

The chain joins TRBV27 to TRBJ2-2; 8 bases fit TRBD2. Germline CDR1 is MNHEY and CDR2 is SMNVEV (reference sequence). CDR3 length equals 16 residues. V lost 7 bases to trimming and J lost 0 bases; unmatched junction nucleotides: 7. The CDR3 region is CASTHGRAANTGELFF. CDR3 sequence (DNA): TGTGCCAGCACCCACGGGAGGGCCGCGAACACCGGGGAGCTGTTTTTT.

The gene calls are TRBV11-2 and TRBJ2-7; 7 bases align to TRBD1. The V gene's germline CDR1 is SGHAT and CDR2 FQNNGV. This CDR3 region has 13 residues. Losses at the gene ends were 4 bases for V and 2 bases for J; bases not matched to a gene: 2. CDR3 region: CASSWDSTYEQYF. The CDR3, as DNA: TGTGCCAGCAGCTGGGACAGCACCTACGAGCAGTACTTC.

The chain uses TRBV5-6 and TRBJ2-2; 12 bases line up with TRBD1. Germline lookup yields CDR1 SGHDT and CDR2 YYEEEE. The CDR3 is 15 amino acids. V lost 4 bases to trimming and J lost 6 bases; unmatched junction nucleotides: 4. The CDR3 DNA reads as TGTGCCAGCAGCCGGGGACAGGGGGCGGCCGGGGAGCTGTTTTTT. This sequence encodes CASSRGQGAAGELFF.

The V and J genes are TRBV5-4 and TRBJ1-5, with D perhaps TRBD1 (5 bases). The CDR3 length is 13 residues. Germline loops: CDR1 SGHNT, CDR2 YYREEE (reference sequence). V lost 5 bases to trimming and J lost 5 bases, with 11 bases between them. The CDR3 protein is CASSTDSYQPQHF. The CDR3 nucleotides read TGTGCCAGCAGTACTGACAGCTATCAGCCCCAGCATTTT.

The chain employs TRBV10-3 and TRBJ2-3; TRBD2 agrees at 11 bases. The germline V gene has CDR1 ENHRY and CDR2 SYGVKD. The CDR3 sequence is 17 residues long. Trimming cost V 8 bases and J 5 bases; bases outside gene matches: 15. The CDR3 nucleotides read TGTGCCATCGGCAGACTAGCGGGGTCAGCGGGGGGAGATACGCAGTATTTT. The encoded protein is CAIGRLAGSAGGDTQYF.

A word on this clone: One end of the junction does not line up with germline, which may come from a read error. The rearrangement joins TRBV7-7 to TRBJ2-5; 9 bases agree with TRBD2. Germline lookup yields CDR1 SSHAT and CDR2 FNYEAQ (reference sequence). This CDR3 has 16 amino acids. The CDR3 coding sequence is TGTGCTAGCAGCAAATTAAGCCTAGCGGGAAAAGAGACCCAGTACTTC. Residues: CASSKLSLAGKETQYF.

This clone was observed a handful of times. The V gene is TRBV10-1, the J gene TRBJ1-1; 9 bases agree with TRBD1. The V gene end was trimmed by 3 bases and the J gene end by 4 bases; junction bases not matched to a gene: 6. The CDR3 has 15 residues. Germline loops: CDR1 WNHNN, CDR2 SYGVQD (reference sequence). The CDR3 region is CASSDSGTGSTEAFF. The DNA for the CDR3 is TGCGCCAGCAGTGATTCCGGGACAGGGAGCACTGAAGCTTTCTTT.

The rearrangement links TRBV5-1 to TRBJ1-2, with 9 bases lining up with TRBD1. Germline assignment: CDR1 SGHRS and CDR2 YFSETQ. J was trimmed by 3 bases and V by 4 bases; bases with no gene match: 4. The CDR3 totals 14 residues. CDR3 nucleotide sequence: TGCGCCAGCAGCCCGGGACAGGGTTACTATGGCTACACCTTC. Protein: CASSPGQGYYGYTF.

The CDR3 spells CASRIAGGPGEQYF. CDR3 coding DNA: TGTGCCAGCAGGATAGCGGGAGGGCCAGGCGAGCAGTACTTC. V is TRBV27 and J is TRBJ2-7, with 11 positions matching TRBD2. CDR3 length: 14 amino acids. V lost 6 bases, J lost 6 bases, and 7 bases stayed unmatched. CDR1 and CDR2 from the germline V gene are MNHEY and SMNVEV (reference sequence).

This chain links TRBV7-2 with TRBJ2-7; D is unclear. CDR3 length: 15 residues. Germline V gene data show CDR1 as SGHTA and CDR2 as FQGNSA. V was cut by 3 bases and J by 2 bases, with 14 bases left in between. The CDR3 DNA is TGTGCCAGCAGCTTTGAGGCTAGGTTCACCTACGAGCAGTACTTC. It is translated as CASSFEARFTYEQYF. Supplemented by reference TRBV7-2 and TRBJ2-7, the full variable domain reads GAGVSQSPSNKVTEKGKDVELRCDPISGHTALYWYRQSLGQGLEFLIYFQGNSAPDKSGLPSDRFSAERTGGSVSTLTIQRTQQEDSAVYLCASSFEARFTYEQYFGPGTRLTVT.

The V and J genes are TRBV9 and TRBJ2-5; D not resolved. The CDR3 covers 17 residues. Germline-derived CDR1 and CDR2 are SGDLS and YYNGEE. The germline V and J ends were trimmed by 3 bases and 2 bases, with 20 bases remaining between them. The CDR3 region has the DNA TGTGCCAGCAGCGAGACCGTTCTGGATGGCGCTCAAGAGACCCAGTACTTC. This sequence encodes CASSETVLDGAQETQYF.

This clone was observed a few times. The chain carries TRBV7-8 and TRBJ1-6; D not resolved. Trimming removed 1 base at V and 7 bases at J, with 11 bases between. This CDR3 has 15 residues. Germline loops: CDR1 SGHVS, CDR2 FQNEAQ. In DNA, the CDR3 is TGTGCCAGCAGCTTAGTGGGTGAAGGGAATTCACCCCTCCACTTT. This sequence encodes CASSLVGEGNSPLHF.

The chain employs TRBV28 and TRBJ2-7; perhaps TRBD2 as D (5 bases). CDR1 is MDHEN, CDR2 SYDVKM, per germline. V was trimmed by 6 bases and J by 1 base, leaving 13 bases between them. There are 14 residues in the CDR3. The DNA of the CDR3 is TGTGCCAGCAGAGCTCCTGGCGGGTCCTACGAGCAGTACTTC. It codes for CASRAPGGSYEQYF.